This TCR beta chain was captured in a study of cytomegalovirus exposure and HLA in healthy donors. Study information: There were under 140 million unique TCR beta sequences, drawn from around 180 million T cells, in an earlier analysis. Study findings and constraints: In a later analysis, V- and J-gene trimming of beta chains associated with a DCLRE1C missense variant, replicated independently. The study put around 180 TCR beta chains on its list as cytomegalovirus-associated.

Among the donors, all were healthy bone marrow donors. This clone was counted a single time. The antigen is not known. V shed 0 bases, J shed 5 bases, and the junction held 5 bases outside the gene matches. Germline V lookup: CDR1 SGHRS, CDR2 YFSETQ. The CDR3 is 15 amino acids. Both 60 Vbeta primers and 13 Jbeta primers went into the PCR. Profiled with immunoSEQ multiplex PCR; TCRdb holds only in-frame clones, not every one. Seen here are about 190,000 clones, around four fifths observed once, and the top ten hold approximately 1%. The receptor's source is a middle-aged woman in good health and CMV-seronegative. This chain uses TRBV5-1 with TRBJ1-1; the match to TRBD1 covers 9 bases. Sequencing input: PBMCs. The CDR3 is CASSLEGQGNTEAFF. The CDR3 DNA reads TGCGCCAGCAGCTTGGAGGGACAGGGAAATACTGAAGCTTTCTTT.